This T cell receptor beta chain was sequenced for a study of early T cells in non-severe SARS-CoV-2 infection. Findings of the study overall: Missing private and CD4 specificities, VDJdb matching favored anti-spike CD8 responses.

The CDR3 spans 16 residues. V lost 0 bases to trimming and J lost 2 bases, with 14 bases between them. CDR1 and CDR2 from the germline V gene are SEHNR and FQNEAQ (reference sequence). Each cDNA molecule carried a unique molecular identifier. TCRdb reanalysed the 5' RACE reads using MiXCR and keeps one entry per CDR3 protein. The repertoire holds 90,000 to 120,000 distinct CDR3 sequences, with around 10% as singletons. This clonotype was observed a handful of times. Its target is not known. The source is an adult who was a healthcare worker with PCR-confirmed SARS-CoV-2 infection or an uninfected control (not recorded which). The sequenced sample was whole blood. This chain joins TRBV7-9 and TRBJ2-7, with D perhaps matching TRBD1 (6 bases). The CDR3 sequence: CASSLARAEGAYEQYF. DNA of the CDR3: TGTGCCAGCAGCTTAGCGCGGGCAGAGGGGGCCTACGAGCAGTACTTC.